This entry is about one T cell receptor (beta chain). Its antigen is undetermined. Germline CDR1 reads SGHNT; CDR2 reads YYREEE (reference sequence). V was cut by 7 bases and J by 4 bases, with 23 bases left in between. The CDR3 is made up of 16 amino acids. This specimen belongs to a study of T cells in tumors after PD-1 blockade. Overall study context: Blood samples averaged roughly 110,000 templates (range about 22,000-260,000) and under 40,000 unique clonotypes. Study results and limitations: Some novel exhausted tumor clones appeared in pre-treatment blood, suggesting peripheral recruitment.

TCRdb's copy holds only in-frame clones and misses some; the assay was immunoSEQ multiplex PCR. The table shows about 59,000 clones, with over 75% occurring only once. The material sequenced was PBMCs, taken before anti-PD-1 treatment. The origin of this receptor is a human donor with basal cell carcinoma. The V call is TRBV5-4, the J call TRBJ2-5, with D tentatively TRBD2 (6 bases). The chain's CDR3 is CASRSSSAGVGETQYF. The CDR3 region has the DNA TGTGCCAGCCGGAGCTCTAGCGCCGGAGTCGGAGAGACCCAGTACTTC.